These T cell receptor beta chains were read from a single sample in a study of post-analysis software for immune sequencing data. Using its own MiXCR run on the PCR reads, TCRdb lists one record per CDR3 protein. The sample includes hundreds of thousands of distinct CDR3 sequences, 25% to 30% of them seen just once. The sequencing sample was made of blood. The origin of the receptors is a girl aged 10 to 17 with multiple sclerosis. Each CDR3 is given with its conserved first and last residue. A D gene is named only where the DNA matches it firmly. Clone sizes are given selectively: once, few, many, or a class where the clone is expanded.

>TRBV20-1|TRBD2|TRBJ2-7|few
TGCAGTGCCAGGGTTAGCGGGGGTAGTTACGAGCAGTACTTC
CSARVSGGSYEQYF
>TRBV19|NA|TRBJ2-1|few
TGTGCCAGTAGTATGGTGGCTGAGCAGTTCTTC
CASSMVAEQFF
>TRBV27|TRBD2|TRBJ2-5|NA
TGTGCCAGCAGCTCCCTTACTAGCGGGAGGAGTGAGACCCAGTACTTC
CASSSLTSGRSETQYF
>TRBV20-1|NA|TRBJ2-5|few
TGCAGTGCTAGAGTCCAACACCTCCAAGAGACCCAGTACTTC
CSARVQHLQETQYF
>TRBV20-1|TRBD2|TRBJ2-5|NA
TGCAGTGCGCCGGGGGGGGAGACCCAGTACTTC
CSAPGGETQYF
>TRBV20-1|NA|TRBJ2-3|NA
TGCAGGGCTATACAGAGCACAGATACGCAGTATTTT
CRAIQSTDTQYF
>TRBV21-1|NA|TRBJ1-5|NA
TGTGCCAGCAGCAAACTCGCCCGGTTGAGCAATCAGCCCCAGCATTTT
CASSKLARLSNQPQHF
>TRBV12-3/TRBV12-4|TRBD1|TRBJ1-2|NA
TGTGCCAGCAGTTCCAGACAGGGGACCTATGACTACACCTTC
CASSSRQGTYDYTF
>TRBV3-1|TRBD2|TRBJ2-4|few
TGTGCCAGCAGCCAAAGGCCGGGACTAGCGGGGGTGGTGAACATTCAGTACTTC
CASSQRPGLAGVVNIQYF
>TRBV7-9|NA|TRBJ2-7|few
TGTGCCAGCAGCTCCCGCAGGGGTGGCGAGCAGTACTTC
CASSSRRGGEQYF
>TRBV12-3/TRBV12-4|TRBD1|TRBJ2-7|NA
TGTGCCAGCCAACGACAGGGAGAATACGAGCAGTACTTC
CASQRQGEYEQYF
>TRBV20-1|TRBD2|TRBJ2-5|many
TGCAGTGCCCACCCCCCGACTAGCGGGCAAGAGACCCAGTACTTC
CSAHPPTSGQETQYF
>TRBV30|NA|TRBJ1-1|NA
TGTGCCTGGACGACAAACGCGAACACTGAAGCTTTCTTT
CAWTTNANTEAFF